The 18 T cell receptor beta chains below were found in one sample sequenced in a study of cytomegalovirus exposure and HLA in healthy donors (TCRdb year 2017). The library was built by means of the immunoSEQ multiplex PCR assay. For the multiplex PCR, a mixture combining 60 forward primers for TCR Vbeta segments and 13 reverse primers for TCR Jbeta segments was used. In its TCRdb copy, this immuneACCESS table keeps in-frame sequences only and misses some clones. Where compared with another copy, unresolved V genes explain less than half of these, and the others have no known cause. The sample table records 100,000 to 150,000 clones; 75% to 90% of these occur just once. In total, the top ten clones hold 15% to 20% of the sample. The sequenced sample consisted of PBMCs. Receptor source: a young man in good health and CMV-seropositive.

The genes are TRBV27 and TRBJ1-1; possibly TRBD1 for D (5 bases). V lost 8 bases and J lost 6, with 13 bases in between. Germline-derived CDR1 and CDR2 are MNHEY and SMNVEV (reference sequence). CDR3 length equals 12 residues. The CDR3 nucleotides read TGTGCCAGCGGGTGGAGGGGCGCTGAAGCTTTCTTT. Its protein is CASGWRGAEAFF.

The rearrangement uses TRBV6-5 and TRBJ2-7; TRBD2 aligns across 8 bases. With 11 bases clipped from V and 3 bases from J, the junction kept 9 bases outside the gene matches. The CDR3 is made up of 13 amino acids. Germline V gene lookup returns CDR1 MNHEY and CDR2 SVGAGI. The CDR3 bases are TGTGCCGTACGGGGGGGGGTTAACTACGAGCAGTACTTC. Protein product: CAVRGGVNYEQYF.

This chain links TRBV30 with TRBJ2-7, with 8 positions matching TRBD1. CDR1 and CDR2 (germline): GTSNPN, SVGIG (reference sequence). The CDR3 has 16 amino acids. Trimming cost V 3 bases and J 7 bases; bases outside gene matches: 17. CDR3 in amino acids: CAWSARPGQGPREQYF. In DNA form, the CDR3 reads TGTGCCTGGAGCGCACGACCCGGACAGGGCCCAAGGGAGCAGTACTTC.

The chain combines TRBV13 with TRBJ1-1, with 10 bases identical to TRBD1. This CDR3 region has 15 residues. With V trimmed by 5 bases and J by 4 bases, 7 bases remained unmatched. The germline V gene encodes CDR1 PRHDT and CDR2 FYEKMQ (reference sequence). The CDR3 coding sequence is TGTGCCAGCAGCCCGCCGACAGGGGGCGTCACTGAAGCTTTCTTT. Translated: CASSPPTGGVTEAFF.

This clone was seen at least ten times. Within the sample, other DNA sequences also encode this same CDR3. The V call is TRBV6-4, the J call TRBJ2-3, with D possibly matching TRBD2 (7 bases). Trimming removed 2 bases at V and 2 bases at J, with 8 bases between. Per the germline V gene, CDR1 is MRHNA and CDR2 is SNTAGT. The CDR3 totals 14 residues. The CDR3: CASSDGGATDTQYF. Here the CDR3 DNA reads TGTGCCAGCAGTGACGGGGGGGCCACAGATACGCAGTATTTT.

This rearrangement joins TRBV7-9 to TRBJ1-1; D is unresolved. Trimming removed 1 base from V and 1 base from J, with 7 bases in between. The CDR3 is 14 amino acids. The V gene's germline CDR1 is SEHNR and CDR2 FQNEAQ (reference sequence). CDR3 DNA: TGTGCCAGCAGCTTAGGGCAGGCGAACACTGAAGCTTTCTTT. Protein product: CASSLGQANTEAFF.

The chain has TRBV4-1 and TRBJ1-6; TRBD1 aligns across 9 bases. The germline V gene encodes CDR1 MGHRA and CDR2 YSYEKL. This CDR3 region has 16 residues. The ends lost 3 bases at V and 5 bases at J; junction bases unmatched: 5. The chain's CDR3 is CASSHPRDRDNSPLHF. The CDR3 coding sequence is TGCGCCAGCAGCCACCCCCGGGACAGGGATAATTCACCCCTCCACTTT.

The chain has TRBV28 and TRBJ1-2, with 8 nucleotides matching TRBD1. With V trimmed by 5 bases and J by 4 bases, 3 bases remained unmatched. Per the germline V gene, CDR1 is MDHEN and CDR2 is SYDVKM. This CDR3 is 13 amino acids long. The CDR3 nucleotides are TGTGCCAGCAGTGGCACAGGGGGCTATGGCTACACCTTC. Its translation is CASSGTGGYGYTF.

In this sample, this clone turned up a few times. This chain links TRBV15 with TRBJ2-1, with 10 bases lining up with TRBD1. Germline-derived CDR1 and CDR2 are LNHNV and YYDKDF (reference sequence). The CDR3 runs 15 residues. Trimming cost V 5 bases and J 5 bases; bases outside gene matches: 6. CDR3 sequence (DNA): TGTGCCACCAGCCCTGGGGACAGGGGAAACAATGAGCAGTTCTTC. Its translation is CATSPGDRGNNEQFF.

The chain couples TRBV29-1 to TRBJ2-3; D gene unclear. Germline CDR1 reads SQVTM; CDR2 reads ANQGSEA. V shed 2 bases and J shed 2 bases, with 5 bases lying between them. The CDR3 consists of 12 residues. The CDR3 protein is CSVELDTDTQYF. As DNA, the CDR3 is TGCAGCGTTGAACTAGACACAGATACGCAGTATTTT.

CDR3 DNA: TGTGCCAGCAGCGAGGGGGGGGGCCGCACAGATACGCAGTATTTT. Translated: CASSEGGGRTDTQYF. The V call is TRBV9, the J call TRBJ2-3; tentatively, D is TRBD2 (7 bases). The CDR3 covers 15 residues. With 3 bases removed from V and 1 base from J, the gap between germline ends came to 12 bases. Looked up from germline, CDR1 is SGDLS and CDR2 is YYNGEE. The variable domain in full, with the rest retrieved from reference TRBV9 and TRBJ2-3, is DSGVTQTPKHLITATGQRVTLRCSPRSGDLSVYWYQQSLDQGLQFLIQYYNGEERAKGNILERFSAQQFPDLHSELNLSSLELGDSALYFCASSEGGGRTDTQYFGPGTRLTVL.

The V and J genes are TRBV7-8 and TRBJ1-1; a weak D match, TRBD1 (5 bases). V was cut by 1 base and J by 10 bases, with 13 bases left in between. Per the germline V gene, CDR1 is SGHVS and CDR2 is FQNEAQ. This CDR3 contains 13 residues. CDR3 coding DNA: TGTGCCAGCAGCTTAGGGCCGGACAAGGCAGCTTTCTTT. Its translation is CASSLGPDKAAFF. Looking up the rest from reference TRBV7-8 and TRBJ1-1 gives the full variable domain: GAGVSQSPRYKVAKRGQDVALRCDPISGHVSLFWYQQALGQGPEFLTYFQNEAQLDKSGLPSDRFFAERPEGSVSTLKIQRTQQEDSAVYLCASSLGPDKAAFFGQGTRLTVV.

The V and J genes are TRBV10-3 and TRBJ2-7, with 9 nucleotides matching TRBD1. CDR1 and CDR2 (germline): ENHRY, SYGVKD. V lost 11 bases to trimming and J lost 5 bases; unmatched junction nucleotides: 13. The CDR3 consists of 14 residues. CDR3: CAVRTGEVGDEQYF. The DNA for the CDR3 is TGTGCCGTGAGGACAGGGGAAGTTGGCGACGAGCAGTACTTC.

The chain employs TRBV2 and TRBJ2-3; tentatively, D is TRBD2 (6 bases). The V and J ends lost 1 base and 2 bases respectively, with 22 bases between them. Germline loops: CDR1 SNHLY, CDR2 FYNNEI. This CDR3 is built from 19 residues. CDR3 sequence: CASSEEWGEKGIPTDTQYF. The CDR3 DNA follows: TGTGCCAGCAGTGAAGAATGGGGGGAAAAGGGGATTCCCACAGATACGCAGTATTTT.

The DNA for the CDR3 is TGTGCCAGCAGTGAGAACAGAAACACTGAAGCTTTCTTT. It encodes CASSENRNTEAFF. This chain joins TRBV6-1 and TRBJ1-1; no definite D call. V lost 3 bases and J lost 2, with 7 bases in between. This CDR3 region has 13 residues. Per the germline V gene, CDR1 is MNHNS and CDR2 is SASEGT.

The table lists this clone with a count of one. Here the CDR3 DNA reads TGTGCCAGCAGCTTGGGAGACCAAGAGACCCAGTACTTC. Translating gives CASSLGDQETQYF. The chain is built from TRBV7-7 and TRBJ2-5; perhaps TRBD2 as D (5 bases). Trimming took 3 bases from V and 0 from J, leaving 5 bases between them. Germline V CDR1 and CDR2: SSHAT, FNYEAQ (reference sequence). The CDR3 sequence is 13 residues long.

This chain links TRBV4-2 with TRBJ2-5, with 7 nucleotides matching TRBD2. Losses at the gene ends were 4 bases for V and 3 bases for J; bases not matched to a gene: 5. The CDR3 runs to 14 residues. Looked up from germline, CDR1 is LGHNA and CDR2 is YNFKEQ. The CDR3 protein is CASSPTGGKETQYF. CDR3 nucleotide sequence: TGTGCCAGCAGCCCCACGGGGGGTAAAGAGACCCAGTACTTC.

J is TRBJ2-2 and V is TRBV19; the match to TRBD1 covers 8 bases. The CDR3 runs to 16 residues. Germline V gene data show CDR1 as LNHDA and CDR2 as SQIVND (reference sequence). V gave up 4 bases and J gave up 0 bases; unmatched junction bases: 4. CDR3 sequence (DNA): TGTGCCAGTAGTACCTCGGACAGGGCGAACACCGGGGAGCTGTTTTTT. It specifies CASSTSDRANTGELFF.